This entry lists 20 T cell receptor beta chains sequenced from one sample in a study of beta chain features in type 1 diabetes. General observations from the study: Moderately but significantly shorter TCRB CDR3s were found in Type 1 diabetes patients in all four CD4+ subsets.

Isolated RNA was reverse transcribed in full, so expressed TCRB transcripts were sequenced. Libraries were prepared by immunoSEQ multiplex PCR; TCRdb keeps only in-frame clonotypes and omits some of them. The sample has a few hundred thousand clones, 9.5% to 10% seen once. Their target antigens are unknown. Source material: central memory CD4+ T cells from blood. These receptors were collected from a man aged 30 to 45 with type 1 diabetes.

The chain has TRBV18 and TRBJ2-7; 9 nucleotides line up with TRBD1. Per germline, CDR1 KGHSH and CDR2 LQKENI. The CDR3 spans 14 residues. With 4 bases clipped from V and 4 bases from J, the junction kept 5 bases outside the gene matches. The CDR3 region is CASSRDREKYEQYF. Written as DNA, the CDR3 is TGTGCCAGCTCACGGGACAGGGAGAAATACGAGCAGTACTTC. The whole variable domain, filled in from reference TRBV18 and TRBJ2-7, reads NAGVMQNPRHLVRRRGQEARLRCSPMKGHSHVYWYRQLPEEGLKFMVYLQKENIIDESGMPKERFSAEFPKEGPSILRIQQVVRGDSAAYFCASSRDREKYEQYFGPGTRLTVT.

V usage is TRBV29-1 and J usage is TRBJ2-1, with 7 bases that match TRBD2. The CDR3 has 13 amino acids. Germline V gene lookup returns CDR1 SQVTM and CDR2 ANQGSEA. Germline trimming cut 4 bases from V and 5 bases from J; bases unmatched to any gene: 5. CDR3 DNA sequence: TGCAGCGTTGGGACTAGAACCGACAATGAGCAGTTCTTC. Its protein is CSVGTRTDNEQFF.

This clone showed up just a few times. This chain links TRBV5-1 with TRBJ2-7, with 8 bases lining up with TRBD1. Trimming at V came to 0 bases and at J to 2 bases, leaving 13 bases not matched to a gene. Germline V gives CDR1 SGHRS, CDR2 YFSETQ. This CDR3 comprises 18 residues. The CDR3 DNA reads TGCGCCAGCAGCTTGGAGACCGACAGGGGCTCTATCACCTACGAGCAGTACTTC. Translation gives CASSLETDRGSITYEQYF. The whole variable domain, remainder taken from reference TRBV5-1 and TRBJ2-7, is KAGVTQTPRYLIKTRGQQVTLSCSPISGHRSVSWYQQTPGQGLQFLFEYFSETQRNKGNFPGRFSGRQFSNSRSEMNVSTLELGDSALYLCASSLETDRGSITYEQYFGPGTRLTVT.

This clone appeared many times. The chain uses TRBV28 and TRBJ1-3; no clear D. Germline V lookup: CDR1 MDHEN, CDR2 SYDVKM. Trimming shortened V by 7 bases and J by 0 bases, and 10 bases separated the two germline ends. This CDR3 region has 14 residues. This CDR3 reads CASISGHSGNTIYF. CDR3 coding DNA: TGTGCCAGCATCTCGGGCCACTCTGGAAACACCATATATTTT.

The gene calls are TRBV5-1 and TRBJ2-3, with D possibly matching TRBD1 (5 bases). This CDR3 has 17 amino acids. V was trimmed by 2 bases and J by 0 bases, leaving 16 bases between them. From germline, CDR1 is SGHRS and CDR2 YFSETQ. CDR3 sequence: CASSLGRGSLSTDTQYF. The CDR3 DNA follows: TGCGCCAGCAGCTTAGGAAGGGGCTCTTTGAGCACAGATACGCAGTATTTT.

This clone showed up just a few times. V is TRBV7-2 and J is TRBJ1-3; D possibly corresponds to TRBD1 (6 bases). CDR1 is SGHTA, CDR2 FQGNSA, per germline. The CDR3 has 17 residues. With 0 bases removed from V and 4 bases from J, the gap between germline ends came to 16 bases. This chain's CDR3 is CASSLAGRGASGNTIYF. CDR3 DNA sequence: TGTGCCAGCAGCTTAGCAGGCAGGGGAGCATCCGGAAACACCATATATTTT.

As regards this clone: The sample holds other DNA sequences that translate to the same CDR3. This sequence joins TRBV27 and TRBJ1-1; 7 bases are shared with TRBD1. The CDR3 totals 15 residues. J lost 0 bases, V lost 2 bases, and 3 bases had no gene match. In germline, CDR1 is MNHEY, CDR2 SMNVEV (reference sequence). CDR3 in DNA: TGTGCCAGCAGTTTAGGAGGGGGCCTGAACACTGAAGCTTTCTTT. This codes for CASSLGGGLNTEAFF.

J is TRBJ1-5 and V is TRBV15; 7 nucleotides agree with TRBD1. Germline V CDR1 and CDR2: LNHNV, YYDKDF (reference sequence). V lost 5 bases to trimming and J lost 7 bases; unmatched junction nucleotides: 11. This CDR3 is built from 15 residues. CDR3 sequence (DNA): TGTGCCACCAGCCTATTTGTAGGGGGCGGGCAGCCCCAGCATTTT. This gives the protein CATSLFVGGGQPQHF.

This clone has at least ten counts. The rearrangement joins TRBV14 to TRBJ2-7; 7 bases agree with TRBD1. Germline V CDR1 and CDR2: SGHDN, FVKESK. With V trimmed by 1 base and J by 3 bases, 12 bases remained unmatched. The CDR3 has 17 amino acids. The CDR3 spells CASSQVEDPRGNYEQYF. The CDR3 nucleotides read TGTGCCAGCAGCCAAGTCGAAGATCCCAGGGGGAACTACGAGCAGTACTTC.

This chain's CDR3 is CASSLRAGDAEAFF. CDR3 nucleotides: TGCGCCAGCAGCTTGCGGGCTGGGGACGCTGAAGCTTTCTTT. V usage is TRBV5-1 and J usage is TRBJ1-1, with D possibly being TRBD1 (5 bases). With 1 base removed from V and 6 bases from J, the gap between germline ends came to 13 bases. From germline, CDR1 is SGHRS and CDR2 YFSETQ. The CDR3 is made up of 14 amino acids.

The chain recombines TRBV6-4 with TRBJ1-1; TRBD1 might be the D (6 bases). The V end was cut by 2 bases, the J end by 8 bases, with 9 bases between. The CDR3 covers 12 residues. The germline V gene encodes CDR1 MRHNA and CDR2 SNTAGT. The CDR3 coding sequence is TGTGCCAGCAGTGACGGGGGCAGAGAAGCTTTCTTT. Residues: CASSDGGREAFF.

V and J are TRBV19 and TRBJ2-1; unclear D gene. Trimming stripped 4 bases from V and 8 bases from J, with 12 bases between. The germline V gene encodes CDR1 LNHDA and CDR2 SQIVND (reference sequence). The CDR3 loop spans 13 amino acids. The CDR3 bases are TGTGCCAGTAGTACGTTCGTGGGCGATGAGCAGTTCTTC. Translated, it gives CASSTFVGDEQFF.

Only a few counts were recorded for this clone. The gene calls are TRBV27 and TRBJ1-2, with a possible D match to TRBD1 (5 bases). Germline loops: CDR1 MNHEY, CDR2 SMNVEV (reference sequence). Trimming stripped 3 bases from V and 9 bases from J, with 14 bases between. The CDR3 covers 13 residues. The CDR3 sequence: CASSFRDPWRYTF. The CDR3 DNA reads as TGTGCCAGCAGTTTCCGGGACCCTTGGCGCTACACCTTC.

The V call is TRBV30, the J call TRBJ1-4; 10 bases line up with TRBD1. Germline V gives CDR1 GTSNPN, CDR2 SVGIG (reference sequence). J gave up 0 bases and V 1 base, and 8 bases lay outside the gene matches. The CDR3 runs 18 residues. The CDR3 coding sequence is TGTGCCTGGAGTGGTGGGACAGGGGCTGTTGCAACTAATGAAAAACTGTTTTTT. Translating gives CAWSGGTGAVATNEKLFF.

A few counts support this clone. The chain is built from TRBV7-8 and TRBJ2-1; the match to TRBD2 covers 9 bases. The V segment lost 7 bases and the J segment 6 bases; nucleotides outside the gene matches: 13. CDR1 SGHVS and CDR2 FQNEAQ come from the germline V gene. This CDR3 is 16 amino acids long. CDR3 nucleotides: TGTGCCAGCACTTCGGCGGGGGGGAGGGGTTTCAATGAGCAGTTCTTC. Translation: CASTSAGGRGFNEQFF. Complete variable domain (other parts from reference TRBV7-8 and TRBJ2-1): GAGVSQSPRYKVAKRGQDVALRCDPISGHVSLFWYQQALGQGPEFLTYFQNEAQLDKSGLPSDRFFAERPEGSVSTLKIQRTQQEDSAVYLCASTSAGGRGFNEQFFGPGTRLTVL.

This clone was observed at least ten times. J is TRBJ2-7 and V is TRBV7-8; D is unresolved. The V end was cut by 2 bases, the J end by 5 bases, with 4 bases between. The CDR3 is 11 amino acids. Germline CDR1 and CDR2: SGHVS and FQNEAQ. The CDR3 DNA reads TGTGCCAGCAGCTTATTGGACGAGCAGTACTTC. Its translation: CASSLLDEQYF.

This clone occurred a few times. The chain recombines TRBV6-6 with TRBJ1-1; D perhaps matches TRBD1 (5 bases). The CDR3 contains 15 residues. CDR1 MNHNY and CDR2 SVGAGI come from the germline V gene (reference sequence). Trimming shortened V by 6 bases and J by 1 base, and 15 bases separated the two germline ends. CDR3 protein: CASSLVQGKNTEAFF. The CDR3 DNA follows: TGTGCCAGCAGCTTGGTTCAGGGTAAGAACACTGAAGCTTTCTTT.

This clone showed up just a few times. This chain uses TRBV7-3 with TRBJ2-5; D is possibly TRBD1 (6 bases). In germline, CDR1 is SGHTA, CDR2 FQGTGA. CDR3 length: 15 residues. Trimming removed 5 bases from V and 5 bases from J, with 18 bases in between. This chain's CDR3 is CASSHPRGSKETQYF. The CDR3, as DNA: TGTGCCAGCAGCCACCCTAGGGGGTCGAAGGAGACCCAGTACTTC.

V usage is TRBV18 and J usage is TRBJ2-3; D perhaps matches TRBD2 (5 bases). The CDR3 spans 16 residues. Germline CDR1 KGHSH, CDR2 LQKENI. Trimming took off 4 bases at V and 0 bases at J, with 14 bases between the two ends. The CDR3 spells CASSRLSGTSTDTQYF. The CDR3 nucleotides are TGTGCCAGCTCACGGTTAAGCGGAACTAGCACAGATACGCAGTATTTT.

There are many counts of this clone. The V and J genes are TRBV7-2 and TRBJ2-7; 9 bases align to TRBD1. CDR3 length equals 16 residues. The trim removed 5 bases at V and 2 bases at J, leaving 10 bases unmatched. From germline, CDR1 is SGHTA and CDR2 FQGNSA. The CDR3, as DNA: TGTGCCAGCAGCGCGACGGGACAGGGCGGAACCTACGAGCAGTACTTC. This translates into CASSATGQGGTYEQYF.